These T cell receptor beta chains were read from a single sample in a study of OX40 agonist ivuxolimab in advanced cancers. The protocol was immunoSEQ multiplex PCR, while the TCRdb copy is restricted to in-frame clones and leaves out a portion. Of 98,000 or so clones listed, less than 95% were seen once; the top ten hold roughly 0.61%. The sequences come from CD4+ or CD8+ T cells sorted from blood, collected in a trial of the OX40 agonist ivuxolimab. The receptors shown here come from an adult with an advanced solid tumor such as melanoma, head and neck, liver or kidney cancer. Each CDR3 is given with its conserved first and last residue. The D gene is left open where the match is weak. The size entry is marked missing in some rows and otherwise reads once, few, many or a size class.

d_gene	abundance	v_gene	j_gene	CDR3aa	CDR3nt
NA	NA	TRBV30	TRBJ2-3	CAWSVGGALGDTQYF	TGTGCCTGGAGTGTAGGTGGGGCCCTTGGAGATACGCAGTATTTT
NA	NA	TRBV11-3	TRBJ1-1	CASSLDGSGPAEAFF	TGTGCCAGCAGCTTAGACGGATCGGGTCCCGCTGAAGCTTTCTTT
NA	NA	TRBV6-1	TRBJ1-2	CASRPADSEGGYTF	TGTGCCAGCAGGCCCGCCGACTCAGAGGGAGGCTACACCTTC
NA	NA	TRBV9	TRBJ2-7	CASSVSAGASYEQYF	TGTGCCAGCAGCGTATCGGCAGGGGCCTCCTACGAGCAGTACTTC
TRBD1	NA	TRBV6-6	TRBJ2-7	CASSFRQGAYEQYF	TGTGCCAGCAGTTTTAGACAGGGGGCGTACGAGCAGTACTTC
NA	NA	TRBV30	TRBJ1-6	CAFTGSSYNSPLHF	TGTGCCTTTACGGGTTCCTCCTATAATTCACCCCTCCACTTT
NA	NA	TRBV5-4	TRBJ2-2	CASSLKGVDTGELFF	TGTGCCAGCAGCTTGAAGGGAGTGGACACCGGGGAGCTGTTTTTT
NA	NA	TRBV25-1	TRBJ1-2	CASSEYGAYGYTF	TGTGCCAGCAGTGAGTACGGAGCCTATGGCTACACCTTC
NA	NA	TRBV7-8	TRBJ1-5	CASSFLSGGSNQPQHF	TGTGCCAGCAGCTTTCTGTCGGGGGGGAGCAATCAGCCCCAGCATTTT
NA	NA	TRBV19	TRBJ2-1	CASSMGRLNGPNEQFF	TGTGCCAGTAGTATGGGCAGACTTAACGGGCCCAATGAGCAGTTCTTC
NA	NA	TRBV2	TRBJ2-1	CASRGANEQFF	TGTGCCAGCCGGGGAGCCAATGAGCAGTTCTTC
NA	NA	TRBV30	TRBJ2-7	CAWSVLRTESSYEQYF	TGTGCCTGGAGTGTTCTCCGGACAGAGAGCTCCTACGAGCAGTACTTC
NA	once	TRBV11-2	TRBJ2-3	CASSLSSRTNPPYF	TGTGCCAGCAGCTTAAGTTCGAGGACTAACCCGCCGTATTTT
NA	NA	TRBV18	TRBJ2-3	CASLLGDTQYF	TGTGCCAGCCTGCTGGGGGATACGCAGTATTTT
NA	NA	TRBV6-5	TRBJ2-3	CASRDLGLEDTQYF	TGTGCCAGCAGGGACCTAGGGCTCGAAGATACGCAGTATTTT
TRBD1	NA	TRBV19	TRBJ1-4	CASTDRAASEKLFF	TGTGCCAGCACCGACAGGGCGGCTAGTGAAAAACTGTTTTTT
NA	once	TRBV18	TRBJ2-3	CASSEQADTQYF	TGTGCCAGCTCAGAACAAGCAGATACGCAGTATTTT
NA	NA	TRBV30	TRBJ1-3	CAWKILPGNTIYF	TGTGCCTGGAAGATCCTCCCAGGAAACACCATATATTTT
TRBD1	few	TRBV12-5	TRBJ2-7	CASGLGDRAYEQYF	TGTGCTAGTGGTTTGGGGGACAGAGCCTACGAGCAGTACTTC
NA	NA	TRBV6-1	TRBJ1-2	CASSEVPLAYYYGYTF	TGTGCCAGCAGTGAAGTACCGTTGGCATACTATTATGGCTACACCTTC
TRBD2	NA	TRBV5-5	TRBJ2-7	CASQVAGALDEQYF	TGTGCCAGTCAAGTAGCGGGAGCTTTGGACGAGCAGTACTTC
NA	NA	TRBV2	TRBJ2-1	CASRQGGDEQFF	TGTGCCAGCAGACAGGGAGGAGATGAGCAGTTCTTC
NA	NA	TRBV15	TRBJ2-5	CATSRVDYQETQYF	TGTGCCACCAGCAGAGTGGACTATCAAGAGACCCAGTACTTC
NA	NA	TRBV27	TRBJ2-7	CASSRGGSVYEQYF	TGTGCCAGCTCCCGCGGAGGGAGCGTCTACGAGCAGTACTTC
TRBD1	NA	TRBV2	TRBJ2-5	CASSAGQANF	TGTGCCAGTTCTGCGGGACAGGCAAACTTC
TRBD1	NA	TRBV5-4	TRBJ2-7	CASSHGQGHSYEQYF	TGTGCCAGCAGCCACGGACAGGGGCACTCCTACGAGCAGTACTTC
NA	NA	TRBV10-3	TRBJ2-1	CAISESSTAHEQFF	TGTGCCATCAGTGAGTCGAGTACCGCCCATGAGCAGTTCTTC
NA	NA	TRBV30	TRBJ2-5	CAWEGWGTQYF	TGTGCCTGGGAGGGGTGGGGGACCCAGTACTTC
NA	once	TRBV30	TRBJ1-1	CAWSVGGPGGNTEAFF	TGTGCCTGGAGTGTGGGGGGACCCGGAGGGAACACTGAAGCTTTCTTT
TRBD2	NA	TRBV5-4	TRBJ2-5	CASSTPGTSQETQYF	TGTGCCAGCAGCACTCCCGGGACTAGCCAAGAGACCCAGTACTTC